This T cell receptor (beta chain) was observed in a study of CD8 T cells in Susac syndrome. Healthy donors constituted the control group, matched for age and sex. When the RNA was reverse transcribed, random hexamers were used with an input of roughly 0.5 to 1 ug. TCRdb re-called the immunoSEQ multiplex PCR reads through MiXCR, storing one row per CDR3 protein. In the table there are fewer than 150,000 distinct CDR3 sequences, about 95% of which are singletons. Sequencing was done on a sample of CD4+ T cells from PBMCs. This TCR came from a human donor in good health.

The CDR3 DNA is TGTGCCAGCAGTGTAGGCAATAAGGAGACCCAGTACTTC. Protein sequence: CASSVGNKETQYF. V and J are TRBV2 and TRBJ2-5; D is unresolved. V was trimmed by 4 bases and J by 5 bases, leaving 11 bases between them. Per the germline V gene, CDR1 is SNHLY and CDR2 is FYNNEI. This CDR3 contains 13 residues.